This entry is about one T cell receptor beta chain. Germline values: CDR1 ENHRY, CDR2 SYGVKD. Between the trimmed V and J ends, which lost 4 bases and 9 bases, there was a span of 13 bases. The CDR3 has 14 amino acids. Profiling relied on immunoSEQ multiplex PCR, and the TCRdb table lists in-frame clones only, not all of them. The table lists 130,000 or so clones, around 79% of them singletons. This sample is part of a study of blood T cell repertoires in COVID-19. The source is an older woman with COVID-19, enrolled during active disease. The chain carries TRBV10-3 and TRBJ1-6; D is uncertain. Sequenced material: peripheral blood. The CDR3 region has the DNA TGTGCCATCAGTGGAGGGAAGGGAGCTTCACCCCTCCACTTT. Residues: CAISGGKGASPLHF.